This section outlines one TCR beta chain sequence together with its context. Its antigen is unidentified. The PCR employed 60 Vbeta primers together with 13 Jbeta primers. Sequencing used immunoSEQ multiplex PCR; TCRdb keeps in-frame clones, though not all of them. The clone table shows some 34,000 clones, with the ten largest holding approximately 4.5%. The J segment lost 5 bases and the V segment lost 8 bases, leaving 11 bases of the junction unmatched. Germline lookup yields CDR1 MDHEN and CDR2 SYDVKM. There are 14 residues in the CDR3. This sample is part of a study of cytomegalovirus exposure and HLA in healthy donors. General observations from the study: One variant, a missense change in DCLRE1C, was linked in a later analysis to TCR beta V- and J-gene trimming. In an earlier analysis, productive rearrangement rates for most beta V segments clustered near 87% or 30%. The study designated 150 or so TCR beta chains cytomegalovirus-associated.

The material sequenced was PBMCs. This sequence was found in a woman in her 40s in good health and CMV-seropositive. The V call is TRBV28, the J call TRBJ2-7; the match to TRBD1 covers 8 bases. Here the CDR3 reads CASGKTGEVHEQYF. The CDR3, as DNA: TGTGCCAGCGGAAAGACAGGGGAGGTCCACGAGCAGTACTTC.